The rows below give T cell receptor beta chains drawn from one sample of a study of T cell repertoires in cytomegalovirus infection. Each CDR3 protein gets one entry after TCRdb re-called the reads with MiXCR. The top ten clones hold 5.5% to 6.5% of a sample with about 240,000 distinct CDR3 sequences, around 6.4% of them seen once. The sequencing input was PBMCs. The receptor set was obtained from a human donor in good health (CMV status not recorded). Some clones in this sample may be carry-over from other donors' samples. Both conserved end residues are part of each CDR3. D genes are given only for firm matches. Size is omitted from some rows. Given values are once, few, many or a class for expanded clones.

D	V	J	size	DNA	CDR3
-	TRBV7-2	TRBJ2-1	many	TGTGCCAGCAGCTTAGAACTGACAGGGCGGGGGACCTACAATGAGCAGTTCTTC	CASSLELTGRGTYNEQFF
-	TRBV4-3	TRBJ1-2	many	TGCGCCAGCAGCCAAGGACTCGACTCCCTCCACTATGGCTACACCTTC	CASSQGLDSLHYGYTF
TRBD1	TRBV7-8	TRBJ2-1	many	TGTGCCAGCAGCTTAGCGGTTTGGCAGGGGGCGCGAAATGAGCAGTTCTTC	CASSLAVWQGARNEQFF
-	TRBV6-2/TRBV6-3	TRBJ1-1	many	TGTGCCAGCACCATCAAAACAGGGATGAACACTGAAGCTTTCTTT	CASTIKTGMNTEAFF
TRBD2	TRBV4-1	TRBJ2-4	-	TGCGCCAGCAGCCAAACTAGCGGGGGGGCGTCAGGGAACATTCAGTACTTC	CASSQTSGGASGNIQYF
-	TRBV6-2/TRBV6-3	TRBJ1-6	many	TGTGCCAGCAGACGGGCCGATTCACCCCTCCACTTT	CASRRADSPLHF
-	TRBV14	TRBJ2-5	few	TGTGCCAGCAGCCAAGAGCTGTCTATCCAAGAGACCCAGTACTTC	CASSQELSIQETQYF
-	TRBV5-1	TRBJ2-1	-	TGCGCCAGCAGCTTGGTTGTGACAGGTAACAATGAGCGGTTCTTC	CASSLVVTGNNERFF
-	TRBV7-6	TRBJ1-1	many	TGTGCCAGCAGCCCCCTGACAGGGAACACTGAAGCTTTCTTT	CASSPLTGNTEAFF
TRBD2	TRBV20-1	TRBJ2-7	few	TGCAGTGCCCAAGCGGGGGAAGTCGAGCAGTACTTC	CSAQAGEVEQYF
-	TRBV11-3	TRBJ1-1	many	TGTGCCAGCAGCTTAGGGCAGGCTGAAGCTTTCTTT	CASSLGQAEAFF
-	TRBV5-6	TRBJ2-7	-	TGTGCCAGCAGCTTGTCGGGCTTGTACGAGCAGTACTTC	CASSLSGLYEQYF
-	TRBV7-2	TRBJ2-5	many	TGTGCCAGCAGCTTCCAAGGGGGGAGAGAGACCCAGTACTTC	CASSFQGGRETQYF
-	TRBV7-2	TRBJ2-6	many	TGTGCCAGCCGGCCGGGGACTGGGGCCAACGTCCTGACTTTC	CASRPGTGANVLTF